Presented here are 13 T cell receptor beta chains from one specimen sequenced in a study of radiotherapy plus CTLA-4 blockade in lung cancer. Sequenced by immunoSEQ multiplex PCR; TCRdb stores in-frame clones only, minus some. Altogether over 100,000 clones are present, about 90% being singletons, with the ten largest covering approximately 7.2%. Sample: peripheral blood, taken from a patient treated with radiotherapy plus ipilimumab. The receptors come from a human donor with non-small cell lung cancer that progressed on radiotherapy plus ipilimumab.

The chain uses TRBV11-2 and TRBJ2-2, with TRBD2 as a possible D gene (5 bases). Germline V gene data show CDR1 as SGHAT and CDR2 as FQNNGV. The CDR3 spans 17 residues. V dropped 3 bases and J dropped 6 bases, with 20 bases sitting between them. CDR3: CASSFLTSGSKSGELFF. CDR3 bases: TGTGCCAGCAGCTTTCTCACTAGTGGGAGTAAGTCCGGGGAGCTGTTTTTT.

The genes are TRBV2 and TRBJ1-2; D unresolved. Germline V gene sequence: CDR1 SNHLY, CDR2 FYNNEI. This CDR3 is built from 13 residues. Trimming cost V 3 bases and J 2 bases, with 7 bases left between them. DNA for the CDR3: TGTGCCAGCAGTGAGGTCAGGAACTATGGCTACACCTTC. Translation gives CASSEVRNYGYTF.

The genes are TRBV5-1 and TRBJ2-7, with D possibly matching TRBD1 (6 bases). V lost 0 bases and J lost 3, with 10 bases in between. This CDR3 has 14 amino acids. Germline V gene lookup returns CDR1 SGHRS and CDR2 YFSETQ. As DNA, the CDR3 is TGCGCCAGCAGCTTGGGACAGGAAATCTACGAGCAGTACTTC. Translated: CASSLGQEIYEQYF.

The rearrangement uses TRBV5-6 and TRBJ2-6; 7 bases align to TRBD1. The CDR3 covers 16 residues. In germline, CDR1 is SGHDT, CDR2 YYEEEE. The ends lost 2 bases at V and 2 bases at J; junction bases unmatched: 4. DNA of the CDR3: TGTGCCAGCAGCTTTGAAGGGGGCGCTGGGGCCAACGTCCTGACTTTC. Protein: CASSFEGGAGANVLTF.

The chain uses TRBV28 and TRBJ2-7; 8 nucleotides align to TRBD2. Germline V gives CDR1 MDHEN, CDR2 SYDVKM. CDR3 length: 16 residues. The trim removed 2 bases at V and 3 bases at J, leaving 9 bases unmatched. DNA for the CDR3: TGTGCCAGCAGTTTAGACCCCAGCGGGAGCCTCTACGAGCAGTACTTC. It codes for CASSLDPSGSLYEQYF.

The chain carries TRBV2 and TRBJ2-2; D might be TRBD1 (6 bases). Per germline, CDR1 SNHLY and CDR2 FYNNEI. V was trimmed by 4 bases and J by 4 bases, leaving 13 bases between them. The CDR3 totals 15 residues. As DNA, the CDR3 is TGTGCCAGCAGTGCTTCAGGGGTGTCCACCGGGGAGCTGTTTTTT. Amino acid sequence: CASSASGVSTGELFF. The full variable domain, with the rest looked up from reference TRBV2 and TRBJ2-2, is EPEVTQTPSHQVTQMGQEVILRCVPISNHLYFYWYRQILGQKVEFLVSFYNNEISEKSEIFDDQFSVERPDGSNFTLKIRSTKLEDSAMYFCASSASGVSTGELFFGEGSRLTVL.

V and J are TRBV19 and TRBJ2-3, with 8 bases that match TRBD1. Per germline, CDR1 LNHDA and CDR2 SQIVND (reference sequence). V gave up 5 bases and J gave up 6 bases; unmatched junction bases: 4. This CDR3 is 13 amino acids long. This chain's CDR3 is CASSSRTGDTQYF. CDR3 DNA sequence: TGTGCCAGTAGTTCTAGGACAGGGGATACGCAGTATTTT.

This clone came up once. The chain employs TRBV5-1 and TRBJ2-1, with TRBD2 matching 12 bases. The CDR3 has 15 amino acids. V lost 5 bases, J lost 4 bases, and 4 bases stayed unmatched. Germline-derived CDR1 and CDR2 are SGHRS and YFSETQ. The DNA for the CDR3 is TGCGCCAGCAGAGTTCTAGCGGGAGGGTACAATGAGCAGTTCTTC. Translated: CASRVLAGGYNEQFF. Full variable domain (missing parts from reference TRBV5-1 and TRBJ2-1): KAGVTQTPRYLIKTRGQQVTLSCSPISGHRSVSWYQQTPGQGLQFLFEYFSETQRNKGNFPGRFSGRQFSNSRSEMNVSTLELGDSALYLCASRVLAGGYNEQFFGPGTRLTVL.

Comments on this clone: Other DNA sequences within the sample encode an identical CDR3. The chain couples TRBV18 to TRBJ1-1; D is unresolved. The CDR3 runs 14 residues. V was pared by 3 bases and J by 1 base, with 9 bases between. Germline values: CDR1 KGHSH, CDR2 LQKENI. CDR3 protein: CASSPGQKNTEAFF. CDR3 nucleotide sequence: TGTGCCAGCTCACCCGGGCAGAAGAACACTGAAGCTTTCTTT.

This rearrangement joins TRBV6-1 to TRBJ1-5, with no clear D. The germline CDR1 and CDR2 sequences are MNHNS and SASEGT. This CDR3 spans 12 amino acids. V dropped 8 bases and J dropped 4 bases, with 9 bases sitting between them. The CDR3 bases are TGTGCCAGCGGTTTGGCGAATCAGCCCCAGCATTTT. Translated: CASGLANQPQHF.

The DNA for the CDR3 is TGTGCCAGCGGCCATGGGGACAGGGATCAGCCCCAGCATTTT. Translated, it gives CASGHGDRDQPQHF. The chain is built from TRBV6-6 and TRBJ1-5; 9 positions agree with TRBD1. CDR3 size: 14 residues. V shed 8 bases and J 5 bases; nucleotides not matched to a gene: 7. In germline, CDR1 is MNHNY, CDR2 SVGAGI (reference sequence).

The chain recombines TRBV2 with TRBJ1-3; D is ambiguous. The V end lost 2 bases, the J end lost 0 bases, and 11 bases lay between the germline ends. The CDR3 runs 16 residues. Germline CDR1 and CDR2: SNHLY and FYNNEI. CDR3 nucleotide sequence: TGTGCCAGCAGTGAAATCCCGGCGAACTCTGGAAACACCATATATTTT. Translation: CASSEIPANSGNTIYF.

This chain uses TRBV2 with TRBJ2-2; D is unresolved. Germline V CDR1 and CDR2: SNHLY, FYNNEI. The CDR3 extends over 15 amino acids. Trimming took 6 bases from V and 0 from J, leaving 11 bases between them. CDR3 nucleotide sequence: TGTGCCAGCAGCATGACAAGGCCGAACACCGGGGAGCTGTTTTTT. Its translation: CASSMTRPNTGELFF.